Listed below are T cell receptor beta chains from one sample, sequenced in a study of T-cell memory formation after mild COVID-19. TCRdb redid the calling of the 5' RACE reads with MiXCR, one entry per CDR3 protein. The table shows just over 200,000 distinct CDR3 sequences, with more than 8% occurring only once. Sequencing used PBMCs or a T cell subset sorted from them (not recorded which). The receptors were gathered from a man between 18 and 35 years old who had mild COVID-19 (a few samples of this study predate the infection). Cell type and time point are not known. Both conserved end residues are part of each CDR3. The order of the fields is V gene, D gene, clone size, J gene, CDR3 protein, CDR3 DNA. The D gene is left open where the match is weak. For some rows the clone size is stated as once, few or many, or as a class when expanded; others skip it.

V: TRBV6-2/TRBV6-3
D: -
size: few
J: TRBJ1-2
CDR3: CASRDNYGYTF
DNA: TGTGCCAGCAGGGACAACTATGGCTACACCTTC

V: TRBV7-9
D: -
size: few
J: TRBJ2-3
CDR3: CASSLVALTQYF
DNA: TGTGCCAGCAGCTTAGTGGCATTAACGCAGTATTTT

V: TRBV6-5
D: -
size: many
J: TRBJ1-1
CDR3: CASRWGGELAEAFF
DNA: TGTGCCAGCAGATGGGGAGGGGAACTCGCTGAAGCTTTCTTT

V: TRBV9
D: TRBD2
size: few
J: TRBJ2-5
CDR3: CASSHTSAEETQYF
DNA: TGTGCCAGCAGCCATACTAGCGCTGAAGAGACCCAGTACTTC

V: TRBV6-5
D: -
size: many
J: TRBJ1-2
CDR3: CASSYSSGINYGYTF
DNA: TGTGCCAGCAGTTACTCATCAGGGATAAACTATGGCTACACCTTC

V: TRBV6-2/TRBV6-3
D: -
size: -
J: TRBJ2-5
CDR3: CASSTIDATQYF
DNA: TGTGCCAGCAGTACCATTGACGCGACCCAGTACTTC

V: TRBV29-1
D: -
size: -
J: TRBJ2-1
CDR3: CSALRGTRGNNEQFF
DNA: TGCAGCGCCTTAAGGGGGACGAGGGGCAACAATGAGCAGTTCTTC

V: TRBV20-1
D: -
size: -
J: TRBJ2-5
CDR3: CSARESAEETQYF
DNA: TGCAGTGCTAGAGAGAGTGCAGAGGAGACCCAGTACTTC

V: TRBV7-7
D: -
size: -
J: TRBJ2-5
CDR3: CASSLDYTQETQYF
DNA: TGTGCCAGCAGCTTGGACTACACCCAAGAGACCCAGTACTTC

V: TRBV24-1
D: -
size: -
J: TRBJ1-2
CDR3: CATVGLVGRNYGYTF
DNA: TGTGCCACGGTGGGGTTGGTGGGGCGTAACTATGGCTACACCTTC

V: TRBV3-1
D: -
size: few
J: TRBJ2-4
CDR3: CASSPLVGAKNIQYF
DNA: TGTGCCAGCAGCCCCCTCGTGGGAGCCAAAAACATTCAGTACTTC

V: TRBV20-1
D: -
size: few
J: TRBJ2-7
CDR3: CSAYDRSQLSYEQYF
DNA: TGCAGTGCTTACGACAGGTCCCAACTCTCCTACGAGCAGTACTTC

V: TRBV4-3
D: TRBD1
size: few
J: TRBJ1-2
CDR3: CASSRQGAEGYTF
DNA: TGCGCCAGCAGCCGACAGGGGGCGGAGGGCTACACCTTC

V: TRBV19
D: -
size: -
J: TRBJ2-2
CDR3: CASREGNLAGELFF
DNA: TGTGCCAGTAGAGAGGGGAATTTAGCCGGGGAGCTGTTTTTT

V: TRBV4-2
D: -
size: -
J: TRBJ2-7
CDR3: CASSQGDGRSSYEQYF
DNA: TGTGCCAGCAGCCAAGGGGATGGTAGGAGCTCCTACGAGCAGTACTTC

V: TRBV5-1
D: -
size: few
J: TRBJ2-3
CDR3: CASSFQSGGTDTQYF
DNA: TGCGCCAGCAGCTTTCAGAGTGGTGGCACAGATACGCAGTATTTT

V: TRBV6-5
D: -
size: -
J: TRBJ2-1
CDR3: CASSYASGSYNEQFF
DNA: TGTGCCAGCAGTTACGCCAGTGGCTCCTACAATGAGCAGTTCTTC

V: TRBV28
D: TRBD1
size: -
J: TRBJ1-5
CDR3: CASSLGGQGGNQPQHF
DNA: TGTGCCAGCAGTTTAGGGGGACAGGGCGGCAATCAGCCCCAGCATTTT

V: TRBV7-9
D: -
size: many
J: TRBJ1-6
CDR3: CASSLEPSPLHF
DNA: TGTGCCAGCAGCTTAGAGCCTTCACCCCTCCACTTT

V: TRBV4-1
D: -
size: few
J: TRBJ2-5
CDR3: CASSQDYNSFQETQYF
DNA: TGCGCCAGCAGCCAAGATTATAACAGCTTCCAAGAGACCCAGTACTTC

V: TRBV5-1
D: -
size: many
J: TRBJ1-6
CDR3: CASSLEGLATANSPLHF
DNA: TGCGCCAGCAGCTTGGAAGGCTTGGCAACGGCTAATTCACCCCTCCACTTT

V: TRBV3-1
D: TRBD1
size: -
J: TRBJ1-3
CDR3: CASSVQTGENTIYF
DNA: TGTGCCAGCAGCGTTCAGACAGGGGAGAACACCATATATTTT

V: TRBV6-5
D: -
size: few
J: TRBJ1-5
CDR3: CASSPSFRGNQPQHF
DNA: TGTGCCAGCAGCCCCTCTTTCAGGGGCAATCAGCCCCAGCATTTT

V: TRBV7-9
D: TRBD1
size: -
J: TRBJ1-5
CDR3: CASSSTGGFNQPQHF
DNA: TGTGCCAGCAGCTCAACAGGGGGTTTCAATCAGCCCCAGCATTTT

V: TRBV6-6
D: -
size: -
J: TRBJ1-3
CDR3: CASHQVSGNTIYF
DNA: TGTGCCAGCCATCAAGTCTCTGGAAACACCATATATTTT

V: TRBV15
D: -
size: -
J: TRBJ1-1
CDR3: CATSRFGNTEAFF
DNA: TGTGCCACCAGCAGATTTGGGAACACTGAAGCTTTCTTT

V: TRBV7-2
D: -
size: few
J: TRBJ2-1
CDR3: CASSPQARNYNEQFF
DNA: TGTGCCAGCAGCCCCCAAGCCAGGAATTACAATGAGCAGTTCTTC

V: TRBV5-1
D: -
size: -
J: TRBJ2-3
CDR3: CASKQDTDTQYF
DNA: TGCGCCAGCAAACAGGACACAGATACGCAGTATTTT

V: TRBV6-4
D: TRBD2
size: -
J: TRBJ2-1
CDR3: CASSDLAGGRYNEQFF
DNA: TGTGCCAGCAGTGACCTAGCGGGGGGTCGCTACAATGAGCAGTTCTTC

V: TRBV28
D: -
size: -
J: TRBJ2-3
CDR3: CASSPWTVTTDTQYF
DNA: TGTGCCAGCAGTCCGTGGACAGTTACCACAGATACGCAGTATTTT

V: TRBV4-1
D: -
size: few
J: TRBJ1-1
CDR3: CASSSMGRNTEAFF
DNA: TGCGCCAGCAGCTCAATGGGGCGAAACACTGAAGCTTTCTTT

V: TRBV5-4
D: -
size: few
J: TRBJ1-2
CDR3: CASSLPRGEAYGYTF
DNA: TGTGCCAGCAGCTTGCCGAGAGGGGAGGCCTATGGCTACACCTTC

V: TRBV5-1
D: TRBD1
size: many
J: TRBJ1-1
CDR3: CASSLDRADTEAFF
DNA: TGCGCCAGCAGTCTGGACAGGGCGGACACTGAAGCTTTCTTT

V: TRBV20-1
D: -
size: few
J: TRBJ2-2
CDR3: CSAARGADGELFF
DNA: TGCAGTGCGGCCCGGGGGGCCGACGGGGAGCTGTTTTTT

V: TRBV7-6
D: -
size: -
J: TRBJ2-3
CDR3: CASSLAVPQITDTQYF
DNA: TGTGCCAGCAGCTTAGCGGTCCCCCAGATAACAGATACGCAGTATTTT

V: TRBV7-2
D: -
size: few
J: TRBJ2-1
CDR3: CASSLEARSYEQFF
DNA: TGTGCCAGCAGCTTAGAGGCTAGATCCTATGAGCAGTTCTTC

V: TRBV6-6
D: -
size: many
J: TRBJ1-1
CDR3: CASSYDGGLMNTEAFF
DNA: TGTGCCAGCAGTTACGATGGAGGGCTCATGAACACTGAAGCTTTCTTT

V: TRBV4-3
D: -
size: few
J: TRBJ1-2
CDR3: CASSQATGGPAYGYTF
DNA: TGCGCCAGCAGCCAGGCGACAGGTGGGCCTGCCTATGGCTACACCTTC